This T cell receptor beta chain stems from a study of T-cell memory formation after mild COVID-19. TCRdb fed the 5' RACE reads into MiXCR, producing one record per CDR3 protein. The profile shows about 140,000 distinct CDR3 sequences, 11% to 15% of them singletons. To note about this clonotype: The antigen is unknown.

V lost 5 bases and J lost 7, with 20 bases in between. The CDR3 has 15 residues. Broader study findings: Some SARS-CoV-2-responding clones were already detected in memory before infection. Contracting CD8+ clones were enriched in EMRA, CD4+ mainly in CM and EM. Contracting clones from day 15 to 85 had balanced CD4/CD8; later expanders favoured CD4+.

The chain joins TRBV12-3 or TRBV12-4 to TRBJ1-1; D is perhaps TRBD1 (6 bases). This TCR derives from an adult woman who had mild COVID-19 (a few samples of this study predate the infection). Cell type and time point are not known. The sample comprised PBMCs or a T cell subset sorted from them (not recorded which). The CDR3 loop is CASSLRPDRRIEAFF. The DNA for the CDR3 is TGTGCCAGCAGTCTCCGACCCGACAGGAGAATTGAAGCTTTCTTT.